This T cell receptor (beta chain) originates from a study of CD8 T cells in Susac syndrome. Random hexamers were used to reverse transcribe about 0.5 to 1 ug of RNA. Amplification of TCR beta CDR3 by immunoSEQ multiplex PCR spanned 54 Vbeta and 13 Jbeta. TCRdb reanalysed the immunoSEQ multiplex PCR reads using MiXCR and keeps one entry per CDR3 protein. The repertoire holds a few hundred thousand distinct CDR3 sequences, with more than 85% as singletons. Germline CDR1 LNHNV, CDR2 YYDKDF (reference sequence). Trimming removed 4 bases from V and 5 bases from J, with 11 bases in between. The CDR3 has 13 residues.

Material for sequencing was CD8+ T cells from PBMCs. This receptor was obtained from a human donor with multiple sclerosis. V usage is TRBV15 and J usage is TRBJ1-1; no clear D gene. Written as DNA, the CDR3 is TGTGCCACCAGCACAAATAGGTGGACTGAAGCTTTCTTT. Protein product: CATSTNRWTEAFF.